The 7 T cell receptor beta chains below all came from one sample that was sequenced in a study of shared clonotypes between healthy human individuals. Method: immunoSEQ multiplex PCR; TCRdb's copy keeps in-frame clones and lacks some. The sample comprises around 2,000,000 clones, around 95% of which are singletons, and 0.13% rests with the top ten. What was sequenced was naive CD4+ T cells sorted from blood. Subset reported: CD45RA+ positively selected. Receptor source: a man in his late teens or twenties in good health.

The CDR3 sequence: CAISESMRGTSNEKLFF. CDR3 bases: TGTGCCATCAGTGAGTCGATGAGGGGGACCTCTAATGAAAAACTGTTTTTT. The rearrangement uses TRBV10-3 and TRBJ1-4; TRBD1 is a possible D gene (6 bases). CDR3 length: 17 amino acids. Germline lookup yields CDR1 ENHRY and CDR2 SYGVKD. Trimming left V 0 bases short and J 3 bases short, with 14 bases between.

The chain recombines TRBV6-1 with TRBJ1-5; D gene uncertain. Looked up from germline, CDR1 is MNHNS and CDR2 is SASEGT. V was pared by 0 bases and J by 0 bases, with 12 bases between. This CDR3 is built from 17 residues. The CDR3 loop reads CASSEARAKHSNQPQHF. CDR3 bases: TGTGCCAGCAGTGAAGCGCGGGCAAAACATAGCAATCAGCCCCAGCATTTT.

The chain has TRBV18 and TRBJ2-2; D might be TRBD2 (5 bases). V dropped 2 bases and J dropped 0 bases, with 10 bases sitting between them. This CDR3 has 16 residues. Germline V gene sequence: CDR1 KGHSH, CDR2 LQKENI. The CDR3 here is CASSPFGVPNTGELFF. CDR3 nucleotides: TGTGCCAGCTCACCATTCGGGGTCCCGAACACCGGGGAGCTGTTTTTT.

Regarding this clone: A read error may be the cause here, since a much bigger clone is one base away. The chain joins TRBV18 to TRBJ1-1, with 8 bases fitting TRBD1. The CDR3 sequence is 14 residues long. Trimming cost V 3 bases and J 3 bases; bases outside gene matches: 3. Germline CDR1 reads KGHSH; CDR2 reads LQKENI. For the CDR3, the DNA is TGTGCCAGCTCACCGCAACAGGGGGACACTGAAGCTTTCTTT. This translates into CASSPQQGDTEAFF.

The count of this clone is one. This same CDR3 is encoded by further DNA sequences in the sample. The J gene is TRBJ2-7, the V gene TRBV6-6, with a possible D match to TRBD2 (5 bases). The germline V and J ends were trimmed by 2 bases and 3 bases, with 8 bases remaining between them. The CDR3 is 13 amino acids. CDR1 is MNHNY, CDR2 SVGAGI, per germline (reference sequence). The CDR3 DNA is TGTGCCAGCAGTTACAATCGGGGCTACGAGCAGTACTTC. It yields the protein CASSYNRGYEQYF.

This sequence joins TRBV10-3 and TRBJ2-2, with D possibly matching TRBD2 (6 bases). Germline loops: CDR1 ENHRY, CDR2 SYGVKD. The V end lost 10 bases, the J end lost 4 bases, and 16 bases lay between the germline ends. The CDR3 sequence is 14 residues long. The CDR3 DNA is TGTGCCACTATCCCGGGACTCACCACCGGGGAGCTGTTTTTT. Translating gives CATIPGLTTGELFF.

The rearrangement joins TRBV5-5 to TRBJ2-7; the D gene is possibly TRBD2 (6 bases). Germline CDR1 reads SGHKS; CDR2 reads YYEKEE (reference sequence). Trimming cost V 5 bases and J 4 bases, with 16 bases left between them. The CDR3 length is 14 residues. CDR3 in amino acids: CASSLLRDTYEQYF. DNA for the CDR3: TGTGCCAGCAGTCTCTTGCGGGATACGTACGAGCAGTACTTC.